This record looks at one T cell receptor (beta chain) sequence and its context. Antigen: not known. Assay used: immunoSEQ multiplex PCR; TCRdb lists only in-frame clones, some missing. The repertoire holds around 74,000 clones, with around 85% as singletons. The donors were part of the roughly 130-subject validation cohort, which stood apart from the approximately 630-subject first cohort. Germline values: CDR1 MGHRA, CDR2 YSYEKL. The CDR3 is 12 amino acids. Trimming removed 4 bases at V and 9 bases at J, with 10 bases between. The record originates from a study of cytomegalovirus exposure and HLA in healthy donors. Study conclusions and caveats: Associated with cytomegalovirus, according to the listing, were some 180 TCR beta chains. There were some public TCRs occurring in many donors, but most TCR sequences were rare.

Sequenced input: PBMCs. This chain links TRBV4-1 with TRBJ2-1, with a tentative D call TRBD2 (6 bases). The clonotype comes from a man aged 25-45 years in good health and CMV-seronegative. The CDR3 sequence is CASSLSGIEQFF. The DNA for the CDR3 is TGCGCCAGCAGCCTTAGCGGAATTGAGCAGTTCTTC.